The T cell receptor beta chain described here comes from a study of regulatory T cells in long-lasting Graves disease. Study background: Patients met the persistent Graves' disease definition after over 5 years of antithyroid drugs with positive TSH receptor antibodies.

This CDR3 has 20 residues. V shed 1 base and J 2 bases; nucleotides not matched to a gene: 16. Germline CDR1 reads LNHDA; CDR2 reads SQIVND (reference sequence). With iRepertoire HTBI primers and Arm-PCR of CDR3 regions, TCR beta libraries were built. MiXCR, applied by TCRdb to the multiplex PCR reads, yields one record per CDR3 protein. The sample gives more than 650,000 distinct CDR3 sequences, about 32% of which show up once; roughly 41% is in the top ten. Comments on this clonotype: The antigen remains unidentified.

Study observations and caveats: Persistent patients shared more public clonotypes (about 2,700) than newly diagnosed patients (approximately 960). Persistent disease was characterized by preferential usage of TRBV28, TRBJ1-2 and TRBJ2-5.

Specified time point: persistent/refractory GD, antithyroid drugs over 5 years with positive TRAb. The TCR library used RNA extracted from PBMCs. An endocrinology department located in Xi'an, China, was where the patients came from. V usage is TRBV19 and J usage is TRBJ1-5, with 8 positions matching TRBD1. The sequence was obtained from a female donor with Graves disease. This specimen consisted of peripheral blood mononuclear cells (PBMCs), obtained when the disease was refractory, from a patient treated with antithyroid drugs. The CDR3 DNA sequence: TGTGCCAGTAGTATAGGGCGACTCAGGGGGCGGAGTTCTGGCAATCAGCCCCAGCATTTT. This sequence encodes CASSIGRLRGRSSGNQPQHF.